Listed here are 21 T cell receptor beta chains from one sample, sequenced in a study of beta chain features in type 1 diabetes. The study reverse transcribed the entire isolated RNA, so it sequenced expressed TCRB transcripts. Method: immunoSEQ multiplex PCR; TCRdb's copy keeps in-frame clones and lacks some. The repertoire has roughly 450,000 clones, approximately 10% of them found once; the top ten carry approximately 0.045%. What was sequenced was naive CD4+ T cells from blood. These TCRs come from a young woman in good health.

This rearrangement joins TRBV27 to TRBJ2-7; D remains unclear. Germline-derived CDR1 and CDR2 are MNHEY and SMNVEV (reference sequence). There are 12 residues in the CDR3. The ends were cut back, 4 bases at V and 0 bases at J, with 4 bases in the middle. CDR3 sequence: CASSSCSYEQYV. CDR3 in DNA: TGTGCCAGCAGTTCGTGCTCCTACGAGCAGTACGTC.

The rearrangement uses TRBV25-1 and TRBJ2-7, with D possibly matching TRBD2 (5 bases). Trimming stripped 8 bases from V and 5 bases from J, with 22 bases between. CDR1 is MGHDK and CDR2 is SYGVNS in the germline V gene. CDR3 length equals 15 residues. As DNA, the CDR3 is TGTGCCAGCCAGAAGAGGGCTCCCATGGGAGACGAGCAGTACTTC. Its protein product is CASQKRAPMGDEQYF.

The gene calls are TRBV29-1 and TRBJ2-3, with TRBD1 matching over 9 bases. The trim removed 7 bases at V and 4 bases at J, leaving 3 bases unmatched. Germline lookup yields CDR1 SQVTM and CDR2 ANQGSEA. The CDR3 loop spans 12 amino acids. This chain's CDR3 is CSARQGADTQYF. CDR3 nucleotide sequence: TGCAGCGCGAGACAGGGGGCAGATACGCAGTATTTT.

This clone has more than one count but fewer than ten. The chain employs TRBV25-1 and TRBJ2-5, with TRBD2 matching 9 bases. Trimming cost V 4 bases and J 5 bases; bases outside gene matches: 2. The CDR3 sequence is 13 residues long. Germline V gene sequence: CDR1 MGHDK, CDR2 SYGVNS. The CDR3 bases are TGTGCCAGCAGTGGGCTAGCGGGGGAGACCCAGTACTTC. Translating gives CASSGLAGETQYF.

This clone occurred a few times. The chain is built from TRBV18 and TRBJ2-3; D is unclear. Germline lookup yields CDR1 KGHSH and CDR2 LQKENI. CDR3 length: 13 amino acids. V lost 6 bases to trimming and J lost 1 base, with 8 bases between them. The DNA for the CDR3 is TGTGCCAGCTCCTCCCGACGCACAGATACGCAGTATTTT. Protein product: CASSSRRTDTQYF.

This clone has just a few counts. V and J are TRBV4-1 and TRBJ1-6; the match to TRBD1 covers 8 bases. CDR1 MGHRA and CDR2 YSYEKL come from the germline V gene. The J segment lost 10 bases and the V segment lost 0 bases, leaving 11 bases of the junction unmatched. The CDR3 loop spans 17 amino acids. CDR3 residues: CASSQETPGQGSSPLHF. The CDR3 coding sequence is TGCGCCAGCAGCCAAGAAACCCCTGGACAGGGATCGTCACCCCTCCACTTT.

CDR3 sequence: CASSLPSGSYNEQFF. In DNA, the CDR3 is TGTGCCAGCAGTTTACCTAGCGGCTCCTACAATGAGCAGTTCTTC. This chain links TRBV27 with TRBJ2-1; 7 bases line up with TRBD2. The CDR3 covers 15 residues. V shed 2 bases, J shed 0 bases, and the junction held 1 base outside the gene matches. Germline CDR1 reads MNHEY; CDR2 reads SMNVEV (reference sequence).

In its sample, this clone was seen a few times. This chain links TRBV27 with TRBJ2-7, with TRBD1 matching over 8 bases. Per the germline V gene, CDR1 is MNHEY and CDR2 is SMNVEV (reference sequence). Trimming removed 8 bases from V and 1 base from J; junction bases left unmatched: 4. The CDR3 spans 13 residues. The CDR3 protein is CASRRDRSYEQYF. The CDR3 coding sequence is TGTGCCAGCCGCCGGGACAGGTCCTACGAGCAGTACTTC.

This clone has a handful of counts. This chain uses TRBV7-2 with TRBJ2-7; D unresolved. Between the trimmed V and J ends, which lost 6 bases and 0 bases, there was a span of 12 bases. CDR1 and CDR2 (germline): SGHTA, FQGNSA. This CDR3 region has 14 residues. The CDR3: CASSPDWNSYEQYF. The CDR3 DNA follows: TGTGCCAGCAGTCCCGACTGGAACTCCTACGAGCAGTACTTC.

This chain connects TRBV4-3 to TRBJ2-6, with D perhaps given as TRBD1 or TRBD2 (5 bases each). Trimming stripped 1 base from V and 2 bases from J, with 6 bases between. Germline assignment: CDR1 LGHNA and CDR2 YSLEER. This CDR3 has 15 amino acids. The CDR3 coding sequence is TGCGCCAGCAGCCAAGTGGGGGCTGGGGCCAACGTCCTGACTTTC. It codes for CASSQVGAGANVLTF.

The CDR3 DNA reads TGTGCCAGCATGAGGGGCAGGGGTGATGGCTACACCTTC. This translates into CASMRGRGDGYTF. The genes are TRBV2 and TRBJ1-2; the D gene is possibly TRBD1 (6 bases). V was clipped by 7 bases and J by 6 bases, with 15 bases between them. The V gene's germline CDR1 is SNHLY and CDR2 FYNNEI. The CDR3 extends over 13 amino acids.

In this sample, this clone turned up once. In the same sample, other DNA sequences code for this CDR3. This chain uses TRBV20-1 with TRBJ2-5, with D perhaps TRBD2 (5 bases). This CDR3 contains 11 residues. V lost 6 bases and J 5 bases, leaving 10 bases between the germline ends. Germline lookup yields CDR1 DFQATT and CDR2 SNEGSKA (reference sequence). The CDR3 DNA sequence: TGCAGTGCCCGCCCGGGGGAGACCCAGTACTTC. Encoded protein: CSARPGETQYF.

This clone turned up a few times. J is TRBJ2-7 and V is TRBV18; no clear D gene. This CDR3 has 12 residues. Trimming took 8 bases from V and 4 from J, leaving 12 bases between them. Germline V lookup: CDR1 KGHSH, CDR2 LQKENI. The CDR3 sequence is CASALPGYEQYF. The CDR3 bases are TGTGCCAGCGCCTTACCTGGGTACGAGCAGTACTTC.

J is TRBJ2-4 and V is TRBV5-1, with 8 bases fitting TRBD2. The CDR3 loop spans 16 amino acids. From germline, CDR1 is SGHRS and CDR2 YFSETQ. Trimming cost V 4 bases and J 6 bases; bases outside gene matches: 12. The CDR3 loop is CASSPSSGAGGNIQYF. In DNA form, the CDR3 reads TGCGCCAGCAGCCCTAGCTCAGGGGCGGGAGGAAACATTCAGTACTTC.

J is TRBJ2-1 and V is TRBV5-4; D is undetermined. The CDR3 has 15 residues. Germline V gene sequence: CDR1 SGHNT, CDR2 YYREEE (reference sequence). Trimming left V 0 bases short and J 7 bases short, with 14 bases between. The CDR3 DNA follows: TGTGCCAGCAGCTTGGGAGTCCGGAGTGGGAATGAGCAGTTCTTC. This codes for CASSLGVRSGNEQFF.

A few counts support this clone. The chain links TRBV5-1 to TRBJ1-1, with 7 bases fitting TRBD1. This CDR3 is 13 amino acids long. From germline, CDR1 is SGHRS and CDR2 YFSETQ. With 0 bases clipped from V and 8 bases from J, the junction kept 4 bases outside the gene matches. This CDR3 is CASSLAPDREAFF. CDR3 DNA sequence: TGCGCCAGCAGCTTGGCTCCGGACAGGGAAGCTTTCTTT.

This clone was counted a few times. This sequence joins TRBV7-9 and TRBJ2-3, with D possibly being TRBD2 (6 bases). The CDR3 sequence is 14 residues long. V was shortened by 5 bases and J by 0 bases, with 9 bases between the two germline ends. The V gene's germline CDR1 is SEHNR and CDR2 FQNEAQ (reference sequence). CDR3 DNA: TGTGCCAGCAGCCCGGGACTCAGCACAGATACGCAGTATTTT. This translates into CASSPGLSTDTQYF.

This sequence joins TRBV4-1 and TRBJ2-5; 8 nucleotides line up with TRBD2. Germline assignment: CDR1 MGHRA and CDR2 YSYEKL. CDR3 length equals 18 residues. Trimming at V came to 0 bases and at J to 6 bases, leaving 15 bases not matched to a gene. CDR3 DNA: TGCGCCAGCAGCCAAGACGCAACGGTGGGACTAGTTTGGAAGACCCAGTACTTC. Its protein product is CASSQDATVGLVWKTQYF.

The rearrangement links TRBV5-1 to TRBJ2-3, with TRBD2 identical over 8 bases. The trim removed 0 bases at V and 1 base at J, leaving 7 bases unmatched. This CDR3 has 17 amino acids. From germline, CDR1 is SGHRS and CDR2 YFSETQ. CDR3 protein: CASSLGSLAGGTDTQYF. CDR3 nucleotides: TGCGCCAGCAGCTTGGGCTCGCTAGCGGGCGGCACAGATACGCAGTATTTT.

This sequence joins TRBV5-4 and TRBJ2-1; D not certain. CDR3 length equals 16 residues. The V end lost 0 bases, the J end lost 0 bases, and 10 bases lay between the germline ends. In germline, CDR1 is SGHNT, CDR2 YYREEE (reference sequence). DNA for the CDR3: TGTGCCAGCAGCTTGGTCGGAACCAGCTCCTACAATGAGCAGTTCTTC. It specifies CASSLVGTSSYNEQFF.

This clone was observed a handful of times. The V gene is TRBV29-1, the J gene TRBJ2-1; TRBD1 aligns across 10 bases. The length of the CDR3 is 17 residues. Trimming at V came to 4 bases and at J to 0 bases, leaving 9 bases not matched to a gene. Germline V gene data show CDR1 as SQVTM and CDR2 as ANQGSEA. CDR3 nucleotide sequence: TGCAGCGTTGCTCGGGACAGGGGAACGAGCTCCTACAATGAGCAGTTCTTC. Its protein is CSVARDRGTSSYNEQFF.